Within the sample, the clone carrying this T cell receptor beta chain is medium-sized. The record originates from a study of blood T cell repertoires in COVID-19. Study-wide context: Samples taken during acute and convalescent COVID-19 were collected in the United States, Italy and Spain. PBMCs, B-cell-depleted T cells, or T cells were the source of the cDNA or gDNA that made up the material.

Looked up from germline, CDR1 is SGDLS and CDR2 is YYNGEE. Losses at the gene ends were 1 base for V and 3 bases for J; bases not matched to a gene: 3. CDR3 length: 15 residues. In the original analysis: From reference gene primer amplification, estimates of nucleated cell counts were derived. Sequencing was performed with immunoSEQ multiplex PCR; in TCRdb, only in-frame clones are kept and a portion is missing. The V and J calls and clone size come from that table; D and trimming were worked out from the DNA. The data hold about 53,000 clones, with 70% to 85% observed a single time. This TCR came from a human donor in a cohort sampled during active COVID-19. The source material was peripheral blood. This rearrangement joins TRBV9 to TRBJ2-3; TRBD2 agrees at 9 bases. This chain's CDR3 is CASSVLAGPTDTQYF. CDR3 nucleotide sequence: TGTGCCAGCAGCGTACTAGCGGGACCGACAGATACGCAGTATTTT.